The rows below give T cell receptor beta chains drawn from one sample of a study of CD8+ T cells in alopecia areata. Method: immunoSEQ multiplex PCR; TCRdb's copy keeps in-frame clones and lacks some. The top ten hold 10% to 15% of the sample, which has about 120,000 clones, roughly 50% seen once. The starting material was CD8+ T cells sorted from blood, obtained at week 24, from a patient treated with tofacitinib. The receptors were sampled from a human donor with alopecia areata. Both conserved end residues are part of each CDR3. D genes are given only for firm matches. Rows give clone size only sometimes, using once, few, many, or a class for an expanded clone.

.	TRBJ1-5	.	TRBV5-1	CASSLNPKQGWSNQPQHF	TGCGCCAGCAGCTTGAACCCTAAGCAGGGTTGGAGCAATCAGCCCCAGCATTTT
.	TRBJ1-5	.	TRBV6-1	CASSEVWGGRDQPQHF	TGTGCCAGCAGTGAAGTGTGGGGGGGTAGAGATCAGCCCCAGCATTTT
.	TRBJ1-1	TRBD1	TRBV9	CASSDTGTEKAFF	TGTGCCAGCAGCGACACCGGGACAGAAAAGGCTTTCTTT
few	TRBJ1-1	.	TRBV6-6	CASSYSSDTEAFF	TGTGCCAGCAGTTACTCGAGTGACACTGAAGCTTTCTTT
.	TRBJ2-4	TRBD1	TRBV11-2	CASSPDRGGKNIQYF	TGTGCCAGCAGCCCAGACAGGGGTGGCAAAAACATTCAGTACTTC
.	TRBJ2-3	.	TRBV5-5	CASSPTSGGVEDTQYF	TGTGCCAGCAGCCCTACGTCTGGGGGTGTTGAAGATACGCAGTATTTT
.	TRBJ2-5	.	TRBV5-4	CASRTERETQYF	TGTGCCAGCAGGACAGAAAGAGAGACCCAGTACTTC
medium-sized	TRBJ2-2	.	TRBV4-3	CASSPPGDTGELFF	TGCGCCAGCAGCCCCCCTGGCGACACCGGGGAGCTGTTTTTT
.	TRBJ1-1	TRBD1	TRBV6-6	CASSYQGGTEAFF	TGTGCCAGCAGTTACCAGGGGGGCACTGAAGCTTTCTTT
.	TRBJ2-3	TRBD2	TRBV7-8	CASSLVAGAATDTQYF	TGTGCCAGCAGCTTAGTAGCGGGGGCCGCCACAGATACGCAGTATTTT
few	TRBJ1-1	TRBD1	TRBV5-6	CASSLRQGLPRNTEAFF	TGTGCCAGCAGCTTGCGACAGGGTTTACCCCGAAACACTGAAGCTTTCTTT
few	TRBJ2-1	TRBD2	TRBV4-2	CASSQDTSGGYNEQFF	TGTGCCAGCAGCCAAGATACTAGCGGGGGGTACAATGAGCAGTTCTTC
.	TRBJ2-1	TRBD2	TRBV9	CASSAPRGGDYNEQFF	TGTGCCAGCAGCGCGCCCCGGGGGGGGGACTACAATGAGCAGTTCTTC
.	TRBJ2-1	.	TRBV4-1	CASSQGWGSYTNNEQFF	TGCGCCAGCAGCCAAGGATGGGGATCGTACACTAACAATGAGCAGTTCTTC
.	TRBJ2-2	.	TRBV10-2	CASSKGVPGELFF	TGCGCCAGCAGTAAGGGGGTCCCCGGGGAGCTGTTTTTT
.	TRBJ1-5	TRBD1	TRBV9	CASSEGTASNQPQHF	TGTGCCAGCAGCGAGGGGACAGCTAGCAATCAGCCCCAGCATTTT
few	TRBJ1-1	TRBD1	TRBV29-1	CSVDRGGTEAFF	TGCAGCGTCGACAGGGGAGGCACTGAAGCTTTCTTT
.	TRBJ2-7	.	TRBV29-1	CSPRVGSPYEQYF	TGCAGCCCCAGAGTGGGGTCCCCCTACGAGCAGTACTTC
few	TRBJ2-5	.	TRBV29-1	CSLLEGHQGTQYF	TGCAGCCTACTGGAGGGGCACCAAGGGACCCAGTACTTC
.	TRBJ2-3	TRBD1	TRBV9	CASSVVGTGTDTQYF	TGTGCCAGCAGCGTAGTTGGGACAGGCACAGATACGCAGTATTTT